The 32 T cell receptor beta chains given below trace back to one sample, sequenced in a study of T cell responses to AZD1222 COVID-19 vaccine. The assay was immunoSEQ multiplex PCR, and TCRdb's table has in-frame clones only and misses some. The sample contains over 85,000 clones, 90% of which appear only once. This specimen consisted of peripheral blood, obtained on day 0 of AZD1222 vaccination. The origin of the receptors is an adult in good health.

The rearrangement joins TRBV5-4 to TRBJ1-1; D not resolved. The CDR3 runs to 15 residues. The V end lost 2 bases, the J end lost 1 base, and 12 bases lay between the germline ends. Germline CDR1 is SGHNT and CDR2 is YYREEE (reference sequence). The CDR3: CASSFGLFTNTEAFF. The CDR3 DNA reads as TGTGCCAGCAGCTTTGGGCTCTTTACGAACACTGAAGCTTTCTTT.

This clone occurred once. The rearrangement links TRBV14 to TRBJ2-5; tentative D call: TRBD2 (5 bases). Trimming cost V 4 bases and J 5 bases, with 14 bases left between them. Germline V CDR1 and CDR2: SGHDN, FVKESK. The CDR3 has 14 residues. The CDR3 spells CASSRYRGGETQYF. CDR3 coding DNA: TGTGCCAGCAGCCGGTACCGGGGTGGGGAGACCCAGTACTTC.

The V and J genes are TRBV5-1 and TRBJ1-4, with D perhaps TRBD1 (5 bases). The CDR3 has 14 residues. Trimming removed 5 bases from V and 4 bases from J, with 12 bases in between. From germline, CDR1 is SGHRS and CDR2 YFSETQ. The CDR3 DNA follows: TGCGCCAGCAGATTGACAGCGGGTAATGAAAAACTGTTTTTT. It codes for CASRLTAGNEKLFF.

V and J are TRBV9 and TRBJ2-3, with 8 bases fitting TRBD2. This CDR3 contains 17 residues. J was trimmed by 4 bases and V by 1 base; bases with no gene match: 11. CDR1 SGDLS and CDR2 YYNGEE come from the germline V gene. The CDR3 region is CASSVNLGGGSPDTQYF. CDR3 DNA sequence: TGTGCCAGCAGCGTAAATTTGGGCGGGGGGTCCCCAGATACGCAGTATTTT.

This rearrangement joins TRBV11-1 to TRBJ2-3; 9 nucleotides align to TRBD2. J lost 0 bases, V lost 5 bases, and 6 bases had no gene match. Germline values: CDR1 SGHAT, CDR2 FQDESV (reference sequence). This CDR3 spans 16 amino acids. This CDR3 reads CASSTLAGTSTDTQYF. The CDR3 coding sequence is TGTGCCAGCAGCACCCTAGCGGGGACCAGCACAGATACGCAGTATTTT. The entire variable domain, with the rest obtained from reference TRBV11-1 and TRBJ2-3, is as follows: EAEVAQSPRYKITEKSQAVAFWCDPISGHATLYWYRQILGQGPELLVQFQDESVVDDSQLPKDRFSAERLKGVDSTLKIQPAELGDSAMYLCASSTLAGTSTDTQYFGPGTRLTVL.

Here the CDR3 reads CATSKAAGGPDEQFF. The CDR3 coding sequence is TGTGCCACCAGCAAGGCAGCGGGGGGGCCTGATGAGCAGTTCTTC. This chain uses TRBV15 with TRBJ2-1; 10 nucleotides agree with TRBD2. Germline-derived CDR1 and CDR2 are LNHNV and YYDKDF (reference sequence). CDR3 length equals 15 residues. With V trimmed by 4 bases and J by 8 bases, 8 bases remained unmatched.

The table lists this clone with a count of one. The chain joins TRBV11-2 to TRBJ1-1, with D possibly being TRBD1 (5 bases). The CDR3 length is 15 residues. V was clipped by 2 bases and J by 3 bases, with 13 bases between them. Germline V lookup: CDR1 SGHAT, CDR2 FQNNGV. CDR3 region: CASSLSRVEDTEAFF. In DNA, the CDR3 is TGTGCCAGCAGCTTAAGCAGGGTCGAAGACACTGAAGCTTTCTTT.

The rearrangement links TRBV5-1 to TRBJ2-1; 11 positions agree with TRBD2. Germline V gene lookup returns CDR1 SGHRS and CDR2 YFSETQ. Trimming removed 2 bases from V and 4 bases from J; junction bases left unmatched: 2. This CDR3 is built from 15 residues. For the CDR3, the DNA is TGCGCCAGCAGCTTTAGCGGGGGGGAATACAATGAGCAGTTCTTC. It specifies CASSFSGGEYNEQFF.

The V gene is TRBV7-9, the J gene TRBJ1-5, with 10 bases aligning to TRBD1. The ends lost 5 bases at V and 6 bases at J; junction bases unmatched: 10. This CDR3 has 16 amino acids. CDR1 is SEHNR and CDR2 is FQNEAQ in the germline V gene (reference sequence). CDR3 sequence (DNA): TGTGCCAGCAGCCGCGGACAGGGGGAGCAAGGTCAGCCCCAGCATTTT. Translated: CASSRGQGEQGQPQHF.

The chain employs TRBV6-1 and TRBJ1-5; D is uncertain. Germline V gene sequence: CDR1 MNHNS, CDR2 SASEGT. Trimming took 2 bases from V and 5 from J, leaving 7 bases between them. This CDR3 is 13 amino acids long. CDR3: CASSESVHQPQHF. CDR3 bases: TGTGCCAGCAGTGAATCGGTCCATCAGCCCCAGCATTTT.

The J gene is TRBJ1-1, the V gene TRBV20-1; possible D gene TRBD1, 5 bases. V lost 2 bases to trimming and J lost 7 bases, with 8 bases between them. Germline CDR1 DFQATT, CDR2 SNEGSKA (reference sequence). The CDR3 runs to 11 residues. CDR3 sequence (DNA): TGCAGTGCTAGAAGGGACGGTGAAGCTTTCTTT. Protein sequence: CSARRDGEAFF.

Comment on this clone: At one end, the junction sequence differs from germline, possibly due to a read error. This chain links TRBV4-2 with TRBJ1-4; D is unclear. Germline V CDR1 and CDR2: LGHNA, YNFKEQ. The CDR3 runs 14 residues. The CDR3 nucleotides read TGTGCCAGCAGCCAAGAATTAGCGGCCGCAGGAGCTCTTTTT. Translated: CASSQELAAAGALF.

The chain recombines TRBV2 with TRBJ1-4; 7 nucleotides agree with TRBD1. The V and J ends lost 4 bases and 0 bases, in that order; junction bases with no gene match: 5. Germline values: CDR1 SNHLY, CDR2 FYNNEI. This CDR3 region has 16 residues. CDR3 sequence (DNA): TGTGCCAGCAGTGTTGGGACAGCCGCAACTAATGAAAAACTGTTTTTT. Its protein product is CASSVGTAATNEKLFF.

The rearrangement joins TRBV27 to TRBJ2-1, with TRBD1 matching 9 bases. This CDR3 comprises 12 residues. The V gene end was trimmed by 9 bases and the J gene end by 6 bases; junction bases not matched to a gene: 3. Germline assignment: CDR1 MNHEY and CDR2 SMNVEV (reference sequence). CDR3 sequence reads: CARTGGVNEQFF. The CDR3 nucleotides are TGTGCCAGGACAGGGGGTGTCAATGAGCAGTTCTTC.

The V and J genes are TRBV18 and TRBJ1-1; D possibly corresponds to TRBD1 (6 bases). CDR3 length: 17 residues. Trimming removed 3 bases at V and 1 base at J, with 18 bases between. CDR1 and CDR2 (germline): KGHSH, LQKENI. The CDR3 sequence is CASSPSGRGGGNTEAFF. CDR3 nucleotide sequence: TGTGCCAGCTCACCCTCCGGTAGGGGAGGGGGGAACACTGAAGCTTTCTTT.

The chain combines TRBV11-3 with TRBJ2-1; 15 nucleotides line up with TRBD2. There are 15 residues in the CDR3. V dropped 5 bases and J dropped 9; count of bases not matched to a gene: 5. Per germline, CDR1 SGHNT and CDR2 YENEEA. The CDR3 DNA reads TGTGCCAGCAGCACCGGACTAGCGGGGGGGCGTGAGCAGTTCTTC. This gives the protein CASSTGLAGGREQFF.

This chain links TRBV4-1 with TRBJ2-4; D might be TRBD1 (5 bases). Trimming took 2 bases from V and 0 from J, leaving 14 bases between them. The CDR3 has 17 amino acids. Germline assignment: CDR1 MGHRA and CDR2 YSYEKL. CDR3 sequence (DNA): TGCGCCAGCAGCCAACCGACAGAGAAACTAGCCAAAAACATTCAGTACTTC. Amino acid sequence: CASSQPTEKLAKNIQYF.

The chain joins TRBV9 to TRBJ2-3; D gene ambiguous. CDR1 SGDLS and CDR2 YYNGEE come from the germline V gene. This CDR3 is built from 15 residues. Trimming stripped 0 bases from V and 2 bases from J, with 10 bases between. The CDR3 DNA is TGTGCCAGCAGCGTAGTAGGGATACCCACAGATACGCAGTATTTT. This codes for CASSVVGIPTDTQYF. Filled out from reference TRBV9 and TRBJ2-3, the complete variable domain reads DSGVTQTPKHLITATGQRVTLRCSPRSGDLSVYWYQQSLDQGLQFLIQYYNGEERAKGNILERFSAQQFPDLHSELNLSSLELGDSALYFCASSVVGIPTDTQYFGPGTRLTVL.

As for this clone: Other nucleotide sequences in the sample specify the same CDR3. J is TRBJ2-7 and V is TRBV9, with 11 bases identical to TRBD2. The germline CDR1 and CDR2 sequences are SGDLS and YYNGEE. This CDR3 has 14 residues. V lost 0 bases, J lost 4 bases, and 0 bases stayed unmatched. CDR3 nucleotides: TGTGCCAGCAGCGTAGCTAGCGGGGGGTACGAGCAGTACTTC. Translated, it gives CASSVASGGYEQYF.

The chain is built from TRBV4-3 and TRBJ2-3; possibly TRBD2 for D (6 bases). The CDR3 spans 17 residues. Germline V lookup: CDR1 LGHNA, CDR2 YSLEER. V lost 2 bases and J lost 2, with 17 bases in between. DNA for the CDR3: TGCGCCAGCAGCCAACGCTCGGGGGTCCCGATCACAGATACGCAGTATTTT. Residues: CASSQRSGVPITDTQYF.

The rearrangement uses TRBV6-5 and TRBJ2-2; 7 nucleotides line up with TRBD1. Germline V CDR1 and CDR2: MNHEY, SVGAGI. CDR3 length: 15 residues. V was pared by 5 bases and J by 6 bases, with 9 bases of the junction left unmatched. The CDR3 DNA sequence: TGTGCCAGCAGTAGGGCCACAGGGGTGTCCGGGGAGCTGTTTTTT. Protein sequence: CASSRATGVSGELFF.

The chain is built from TRBV7-2 and TRBJ1-3; D remains ambiguous. Trimming stripped 1 base from V and 0 bases from J, with 13 bases between. This CDR3 comprises 17 residues. The germline CDR1 and CDR2 sequences are SGHTA and FQGNSA. Here the CDR3 reads CASSLGYGKASGNTIYF. The CDR3 DNA reads TGTGCCAGCAGCTTAGGGTATGGCAAAGCCTCTGGAAACACCATATATTTT.

The DNA for the CDR3 is TGTGCCTCCCAGAGTGGCACACAGGGGTACGATGGCTACACCTTC. It codes for CASQSGTQGYDGYTF. The chain carries TRBV30 and TRBJ1-2, with 7 bases that match TRBD1. Trimming cost V 7 bases and J 6 bases; bases outside gene matches: 17. The V gene's germline CDR1 is GTSNPN and CDR2 SVGIG (reference sequence). The CDR3 is 15 residues long.

This clone was counted a few times. The chain recombines TRBV27 with TRBJ1-2; 7 nucleotides align to TRBD1. The CDR3 runs 12 residues. Germline CDR1 and CDR2: MNHEY and SMNVEV (reference sequence). With V trimmed by 5 bases and J by 8 bases, 5 bases remained unmatched. CDR3 nucleotides: TGTGCCAGCAGTATGACAGGGTTCGGCTACACCTTC. This codes for CASSMTGFGYTF.

The V and J genes are TRBV5-4 and TRBJ1-1, with D perhaps matching TRBD1 (5 bases). The CDR3 length is 14 residues. V was clipped by 1 base and J by 1 base, with 8 bases between them. Germline lookup yields CDR1 SGHNT and CDR2 YYREEE (reference sequence). As DNA, the CDR3 is TGTGCCAGCAGCTTGACAGGAACGAACACTGAAGCTTTCTTT. It codes for CASSLTGTNTEAFF.

The chain employs TRBV6-2 or TRBV6-3 and TRBJ1-2; D is undetermined. Per germline, CDR1 MNHEY and CDR2 SVGEGT. The CDR3 is made up of 13 amino acids. The V gene lost 1 base and the J gene lost 6 bases, with 9 bases spanning the gap. CDR3 protein: CASSYLSANGYTF. CDR3 sequence (DNA): TGTGCCAGCAGTTACTTATCGGCCAATGGCTACACCTTC.

The chain couples TRBV2 to TRBJ1-3, with D unresolved. The CDR3 length is 11 residues. Trimming took off 4 bases at V and 7 bases at J, with 5 bases between the two ends. CDR1 is SNHLY and CDR2 is FYNNEI in the germline V gene. This CDR3 reads CASSGGNTIYF. As DNA, the CDR3 is TGTGCCAGCAGTGGGGGTAACACCATATATTTT.

The sample holds one count of this clone. This chain connects TRBV7-8 to TRBJ2-1, with a possible D match to TRBD1 (6 bases). In germline, CDR1 is SGHVS, CDR2 FQNEAQ. This CDR3 has 13 residues. Trimming removed 7 bases at V and 9 bases at J, with 16 bases between. The CDR3 loop is CASTTITGFEQFF. The CDR3 DNA sequence: TGTGCCAGCACCACCATAACAGGGTTTGAGCAGTTCTTC.

The J gene is TRBJ1-5, the V gene TRBV7-9, with 7 bases matching TRBD1. CDR1 and CDR2 (germline): SEHNR, FQNEAQ (reference sequence). V shed 5 bases and J 7 bases; nucleotides not matched to a gene: 14. The CDR3 runs 16 residues. The CDR3 DNA is TGTGCCAGCAGCACGGGGACAGCCCCTCGGGACCAGCCCCAGCATTTT. It encodes CASSTGTAPRDQPQHF.

This sequence joins TRBV6-2 or TRBV6-3 and TRBJ1-2; no clear D gene. This CDR3 has 16 residues. The V end lost 0 bases, the J end lost 0 bases, and 11 bases lay between the germline ends. Germline CDR1 reads MNHEY; CDR2 reads SVGEGT. CDR3 bases: TGTGCCAGCAGTTACTCGAGGGCAGGACCTAACTATGGCTACACCTTC. Its translation is CASSYSRAGPNYGYTF.

This clone appeared a single time. V is TRBV11-3 and J is TRBJ2-3; 9 nucleotides align to TRBD2. Germline V gene sequence: CDR1 SGHNT, CDR2 YENEEA. CDR3 size: 15 residues. Unmatched junction bases numbered 4, after V lost 6 bases and J lost 0 bases. For the CDR3, the DNA is TGTGCCAGCAGGCGGGGGGGGACTAGCACAGATACGCAGTATTTT. Protein: CASRRGGTSTDTQYF.

This clone was picked up one time. The junction departs from the called germline gene at one end, perhaps through a read error. This chain uses TRBV18 with TRBJ2-1, with a weak D call TRBD1 (5 bases). There are 14 residues in the CDR3. CDR1 and CDR2 (germline): KGHSH, LQKENI. The CDR3 spells CSSSPMAGNNEQFF. For the CDR3, the DNA is TGTTCCAGCTCACCAATGGCAGGGAACAATGAGCAGTTCTTC.